Detailed here is one TCR beta chain. The deep-level immunoSEQ assay was used. Sequencing on ten immunoSEQ deep assay plates was performed for unsorted PBMC DNA. Sequencing was performed with immunoSEQ multiplex PCR; in TCRdb, only in-frame clones are kept and a portion is missing. The data hold about 560,000 clones, with around three quarters observed a single time. These data are taken from a study of shared clonotypes between healthy human individuals. Between the trimmed V and J ends, which lost 0 bases and 5 bases, there was a span of 7 bases. The CDR3 spans 13 residues. CDR1 and CDR2 (germline): ENHRY, SYGVKD.

The sequence derives from a woman in her 40s in good health. Some clones in this sample may be carry-over from other donors' samples. The rearrangement uses TRBV10-3 and TRBJ2-5, with a weak D call TRBD2 (6 bases). What was sequenced was PBMCs. This chain's CDR3 is CAISESGGETQYF. The CDR3 nucleotides read TGTGCCATCAGTGAGTCTGGGGGGGAGACCCAGTACTTC.